There are many counts of the clone carrying this TCR beta chain. Its specificity is unknown. The DNA is left out, because the CDR3 cannot be placed on it with certainty; the CDR3 is given as TCRdb lists it. The data were obtained in a study of T cells in Graves' hyperthyroidism and ophthalmopathy. The CDR3 regions of TCR beta were amplified from RNA transcripts. First-round RT-PCR with HTBI primers amplified the TCR CDR3 region. Each CDR3 protein is one row after TCRdb ran MiXCR on the multiplex PCR reads. Of roughly 200,000 distinct CDR3 sequences in the sample, about 16% were seen once. Counting both end residues, the CDR3 totals 16 amino acids. Study-wide points: With a median lead of about six months before onset, the model predicted ophthalmopathy.

The sample was blood. This clonotype was obtained from a man in his forties with Graves' hyperthyroidism. The V and J genes are TRBV3-2 and TRBJ1-1; the table's D call TRBD1 went unverified against the DNA. TRBV3-2 represents a pseudogene. This chain's CDR3 is CASSQDWWGRGTEAFF.